Listed here are 18 T cell receptor beta chains from one sample, sequenced in a study of blood T cell repertoires in COVID-19. Libraries were prepared by immunoSEQ multiplex PCR; TCRdb keeps only in-frame clonotypes and omits some of them. The sample carries more than 45,000 clones, 85% to 95% recorded once. Sequencing input: peripheral blood. The receptor source for this set is a woman older than 75 with acute or convalescent COVID-19.

V and J are TRBV5-4 and TRBJ1-2, with 10 bases aligning to TRBD1. Per the germline V gene, CDR1 is SGHNT and CDR2 is YYREEE (reference sequence). V lost 4 bases and J lost 4; bases outside the gene matches: 7. The CDR3 is 15 amino acids. CDR3 region: CASSVDRGLAYGYTF. CDR3 coding DNA: TGTGCCAGCAGCGTAGACAGGGGGCTGGCCTATGGCTACACCTTC.

This clone has just one count. The chain links TRBV11-3 to TRBJ1-5; 8 bases line up with TRBD1. V was pared by 2 bases and J by 7 bases, with 13 bases of the junction left unmatched. The CDR3 is 17 amino acids. Looked up from germline, CDR1 is SGHNT and CDR2 is YENEEA. The CDR3 DNA reads as TGTGCCAGCAGCTTAAAGTACGGCAGGGGGCGCGCCCAGCCCCAGCATTTT. This gives the protein CASSLKYGRGRAQPQHF.

The rearrangement uses TRBV21-1 and TRBJ1-1. TRBV21-1 is designated a pseudogene. The CDR3 runs 16 residues. This CDR3 is CASSKAWRVSNTEAFF. The CDR3 nucleotides are TGTGCCAGCAGCAAAGCGTGGAGGGTCTCCAACACTGAAGCTTTCTTT.

V gene TRBV7-2 combines with J gene TRBJ2-7, with TRBD2 identical over 10 bases. Trimming removed 8 bases from V and 7 bases from J; junction bases left unmatched: 8. Germline V gene sequence: CDR1 SGHTA, CDR2 FQGNSA. The CDR3 covers 13 residues. The CDR3 region is CASGGTSVGEQYF. The CDR3 coding sequence is TGTGCCAGCGGTGGGACTAGCGTGGGTGAGCAGTACTTC.

The rearrangement joins TRBV11-2 to TRBJ1-5; weak D call: TRBD1 (5 bases). The CDR3 has 15 residues. Germline lookup yields CDR1 SGHAT and CDR2 FQNNGV. The ends were cut back, 0 bases at V and 4 bases at J, with 10 bases in the middle. CDR3 coding DNA: TGTGCCAGCAGCTTAGAGGGGCGGCTAAATCAGCCCCAGCATTTT. It is translated as CASSLEGRLNQPQHF.

This clone was recorded once. The rearrangement uses TRBV9 and TRBJ1-3; D remains unclear. This CDR3 is built from 15 residues. Germline V CDR1 and CDR2: SGDLS, YYNGEE. Between the trimmed V and J ends, which lost 2 bases and 4 bases, there was a span of 13 bases. The CDR3 DNA reads TGTGCCAGCAGCGTGGCGATCGGGTCCGGAAACACCATATATTTT. It yields the protein CASSVAIGSGNTIYF.

The chain combines TRBV19 with TRBJ2-7; 8 nucleotides agree with TRBD1. V lost 5 bases and J lost 7; bases outside the gene matches: 10. This CDR3 is built from 14 residues. CDR1 and CDR2 from the germline V gene are LNHDA and SQIVND (reference sequence). The CDR3 region has the DNA TGTGCCAGTAGTTACTCAGGGGGCCAGGGGGAGCAGTACTTC. It yields the protein CASSYSGGQGEQYF.

The chain employs TRBV30 and TRBJ2-1; D is perhaps TRBD2 (5 bases). CDR3 length equals 12 residues. The germline V gene encodes CDR1 GTSNPN and CDR2 SVGIG (reference sequence). Trimming left V 4 bases short and J 7 bases short, with 11 bases between. This chain's CDR3 is CAWKGPGNEQFF. The CDR3 nucleotides are TGTGCCTGGAAGGGTCCGGGGAATGAGCAGTTCTTC.

This sequence joins TRBV7-9 and TRBJ1-3; TRBD1 matches at 7 bases. The CDR3 spans 17 residues. Germline trimming cut 2 bases from V and 1 base from J; bases unmatched to any gene: 8. Germline values: CDR1 SEHNR, CDR2 FQNEAQ (reference sequence). DNA for the CDR3: TGTGCCAGCAGCTTAACAGGGGCAGCTCCTTCTGGAAACACCATATATTTT. This codes for CASSLTGAAPSGNTIYF.

This chain connects TRBV5-4 to TRBJ2-1; TRBD2 matches 11 bases. This CDR3 has 16 residues. V was pared by 0 bases and J by 5 bases, with 4 bases of the junction left unmatched. Germline-derived CDR1 and CDR2 are SGHNT and YYREEE (reference sequence). The CDR3 nucleotides read TGTGCCAGCAGCTTGGGCGGGACTAGCGGAGACAATGAGCAGTTCTTC. Its protein is CASSLGGTSGDNEQFF.

The V call is TRBV7-2, the J call TRBJ2-7, with TRBD1 matching 7 bases. Germline lookup yields CDR1 SGHTA and CDR2 FQGNSA. With V trimmed by 3 bases and J by 6 bases, 5 bases remained unmatched. This CDR3 comprises 13 residues. CDR3 nucleotides: TGTGCCAGCAGCTTTACACAGGGGAGCGAGCAGTACTTC. Protein: CASSFTQGSEQYF.

The rearrangement links TRBV2 to TRBJ1-5; 8 bases match TRBD1. V trimming: 4 bases; J trimming: 7 bases; junction bases outside the gene matches: 6. This CDR3 is 14 amino acids long. CDR1 is SNHLY, CDR2 FYNNEI, per germline. The CDR3 protein is CASSGGQVRQPQHF. The CDR3 DNA is TGTGCCAGCAGTGGGGGACAGGTCCGCCAGCCCCAGCATTTT.

The chain recombines TRBV7-2 with TRBJ2-1, with 7 positions matching TRBD1. Germline V gene data show CDR1 as SGHTA and CDR2 as FQGNSA. There are 14 residues in the CDR3. Trimming cost V 0 bases and J 5 bases; bases outside gene matches: 1. The CDR3 is CASSLAGQNNEQFF. The CDR3 region has the DNA TGTGCCAGCAGCTTAGCGGGACAGAACAATGAGCAGTTCTTC.

The chain couples TRBV9 to TRBJ2-3; 8 positions match TRBD2. Unmatched junction bases numbered 14, after V lost 4 bases and J lost 4 bases. The CDR3 consists of 17 residues. Looked up from germline, CDR1 is SGDLS and CDR2 is YYNGEE. The CDR3 loop reads CASSPPWGSGSPDTQYF. CDR3 DNA: TGTGCCAGCAGCCCTCCCTGGGGGAGCGGGAGCCCAGATACGCAGTATTTT.

The chain uses TRBV29-1 and TRBJ1-1; 7 nucleotides agree with TRBD1. This CDR3 spans 16 amino acids. Germline CDR1 is SQVTM and CDR2 is ANQGSEA. The CDR3 loop reads CNSPPGQNGRNTEAFF. CDR3 sequence (DNA): TGCAACTCTCCTCCGGGACAGAATGGAAGGAACACTGAAGCTTTCTTT.

This rearrangement joins TRBV7-8 to TRBJ1-1; tentative D call: TRBD1 (5 bases). The V end was cut by 2 bases, the J end by 4 bases, with 11 bases between. This CDR3 has 14 residues. From germline, CDR1 is SGHVS and CDR2 FQNEAQ. CDR3 DNA sequence: TGTGCCAGCAGCTTAAGTGAGGGACTCACTGAAGCTTTCTTT. It yields the protein CASSLSEGLTEAFF.

The gene calls are TRBV5-1 and TRBJ2-6; 9 bases are shared with TRBD1. Germline V lookup: CDR1 SGHRS, CDR2 YFSETQ. This CDR3 comprises 17 residues. J lost 4 bases, V lost 5 bases, and 10 bases had no gene match. The CDR3 nucleotides are TGCGCCAGCAGTTTTACAGGGGGCGCGAAGGGGGCCAACGTCCTGACTTTC. The encoded protein is CASSFTGGAKGANVLTF.

The gene calls are TRBV24-1 and TRBJ2-2; D possibly corresponds to TRBD2 (6 bases). Trimming stripped 3 bases from V and 2 bases from J, with 9 bases between. Germline CDR1 is KGHDR and CDR2 is SFDVKD. This CDR3 has 15 amino acids. Written as DNA, the CDR3 is TGTGCCACCAGTGATGAGGGACTTAACACCGGGGAGCTGTTTTTT. It translates to CATSDEGLNTGELFF.